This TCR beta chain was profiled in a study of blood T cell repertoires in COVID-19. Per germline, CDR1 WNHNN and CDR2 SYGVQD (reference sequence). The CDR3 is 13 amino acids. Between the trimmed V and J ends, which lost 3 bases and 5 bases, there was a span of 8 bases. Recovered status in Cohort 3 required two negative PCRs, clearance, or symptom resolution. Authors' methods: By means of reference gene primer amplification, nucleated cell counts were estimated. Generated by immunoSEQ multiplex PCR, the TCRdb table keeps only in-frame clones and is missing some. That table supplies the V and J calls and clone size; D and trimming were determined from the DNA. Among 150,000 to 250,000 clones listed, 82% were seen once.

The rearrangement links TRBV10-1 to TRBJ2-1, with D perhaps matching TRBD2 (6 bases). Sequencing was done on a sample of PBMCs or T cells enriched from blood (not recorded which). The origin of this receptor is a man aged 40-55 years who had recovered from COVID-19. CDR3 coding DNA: TGCGCCAGCAGTGAAGGAGGGGACAATGAGCAGTTCTTC. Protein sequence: CASSEGGDNEQFF.